Below, one T cell receptor (beta chain) is given with its context. Its antigen is not identified. Libraries were prepared by immunoSEQ multiplex PCR; TCRdb keeps only in-frame clonotypes and omits some of them. Altogether 90,000 to 120,000 clones are present, roughly 87% being singletons, with the ten largest covering around 4.4%. This entry comes from a study of T cell responses to AZD1222 COVID-19 vaccine. General study points: At study baseline, merely five or six AZD1222 recipients were seropositive. The donor cohort was predominantly white British with a female majority, and clonal diversity may have been underestimated. Two AZD1222 doses significantly raised spike-specific TCR breadth and depth over controls.

This TCR came from an adult in good health. The material sequenced was peripheral blood, taken on day 0 of AZD1222 vaccination.

The CDR3: CASRRQGGVHTEAFF. The CDR3 coding sequence is TGTGCCAGCAGGCGACAGGGTGGGGTCCACACTGAAGCTTTCTTT. The rearrangement uses TRBV27 and TRBJ1-1; TRBD1 matches 7 bases. Germline CDR1 is MNHEY and CDR2 is SMNVEV (reference sequence). The CDR3 covers 15 residues. V dropped 6 bases and J dropped 3; count of bases not matched to a gene: 10.